The entry that follows covers one T cell receptor beta chain sequence. As processed by the authors: Reference gene primer amplification gave nucleated cell count estimates. This table comes from immunoSEQ multiplex PCR, and its TCRdb copy is limited to in-frame clones, with some not included. The V and J calls and the clone size are those of that table, but D and trimming were determined from the DNA. The sample has about 240,000 clones; approximately 90% are singletons. The data derive from a study of blood T cell repertoires in COVID-19. About the study: Researchers got acute and convalescent COVID-19 samples from the United States, Italy and Spain. The analysed material was cDNA or gDNA that came from T cells, B-cell-depleted T cells, or PBMCs.

Those enrolled in Seattle joined during active infection and were followed longitudinally afterward. The CDR3 is made up of 17 amino acids. Germline assignment: CDR1 SGDLS and CDR2 YYNGEE. V was clipped by 3 bases and J by 5 bases; unmatched bases: 9. This clonotype originated in a woman between 50 and 59 years old with COVID-19, enrolled during active disease. This chain connects TRBV9 to TRBJ2-2, with 11 bases identical to TRBD2. Sequenced material: peripheral blood. The CDR3 here is CASSGSSGGAKTGELFF. In DNA form, the CDR3 reads TGTGCCAGCAGCGGTAGTAGCGGGGGGGCCAAAACCGGGGAGCTGTTTTTT.